These 24 T cell receptor beta chains were sequenced from one sample in a study of blood T cell repertoires in COVID-19 (dated by TCRdb to the early 2020s). Libraries came from the immunoSEQ multiplex PCR assay. The table comes from immuneACCESS by way of TCRdb, which keeps in-frame sequences with V and J called. Part of the clones is missing from these tables; in studies checked, under half for an unresolved V gene and the rest for unknown reasons. The sample table records a few hundred thousand clones; 70% to 90% of these occur just once. The biggest ten clones account for roughly 3.6% of the sample. Sequences were obtained from peripheral blood. Source of these receptors: a woman aged 40-49 years with acute or convalescent COVID-19.

The rearrangement uses TRBV4-1 and TRBJ2-1, with 7 bases aligning to TRBD1. Looked up from germline, CDR1 is MGHRA and CDR2 is YSYEKL. The length of the CDR3 is 14 residues. Losses at the gene ends were 4 bases for V and 10 bases for J; bases not matched to a gene: 10. DNA for the CDR3: TGCGCCAGCAGCCTCTACGACAGGGTGGGGGAGCAGTTCTTC. Translated, it gives CASSLYDRVGEQFF.

The J gene is TRBJ2-2, the V gene TRBV5-8, with 10 bases that match TRBD1. The junction had 7 bases not matched to a gene; V was cut back by 4 bases and J by 7 bases. This CDR3 comprises 15 residues. Per the germline V gene, CDR1 is SGHTS and CDR2 is YDEGEE. The CDR3 sequence: CASSQGQGLHGELFF. CDR3 in DNA: TGTGCCAGCAGCCAGGGACAGGGGTTGCACGGGGAGCTGTTTTTT.

The rearrangement links TRBV2 to TRBJ2-7; 9 nucleotides match TRBD1. From germline, CDR1 is SNHLY and CDR2 FYNNEI. Trimming took 10 bases from V and 1 from J; bases not matched to a gene: 11. CDR3 length: 15 residues. CDR3 sequence (DNA): TGTGCCACCTCCGGGACAGGGAGTCTTTCCTACGAGCAGTACGTC. It encodes CATSGTGSLSYEQYV.

J is TRBJ2-1 and V is TRBV7-3, with 8 bases matching TRBD1. J was trimmed by 1 base and V by 5 bases; bases with no gene match: 4. CDR1 and CDR2 (germline): SGHTA, FQGTGA. This CDR3 contains 15 residues. CDR3 DNA sequence: TGTGCCAGCAGCGCCGGGACAGGTTCCTACAATGAGCAGTTCTTC. Translating it yields CASSAGTGSYNEQFF. Variable domain in full (rest from reference TRBV7-3 and TRBJ2-1): GAGVSQTPSNKVTEKGKYVELRCDPISGHTALYWYRQSLGQGPEFLIYFQGTGAADDSGLPNDRFFAVRPEGSVSTLKIQRTERGDSAVYLCASSAGTGSYNEQFFGPGTRLTVL.

The J gene is TRBJ2-2, the V gene TRBV7-6, with TRBD1 matching 7 bases. The germline V gene encodes CDR1 SGHVS and CDR2 FNYEAQ. The junction had 8 bases not matched to a gene; V was cut back by 1 base and J by 6 bases. The CDR3 totals 16 residues. This CDR3 is CASSLESTGHPGELFF. DNA of the CDR3: TGTGCCAGCAGCTTAGAATCGACAGGGCACCCCGGGGAGCTGTTTTTT.

The chain links TRBV2 to TRBJ2-3; 8 positions agree with TRBD2. Germline V gene lookup returns CDR1 SNHLY and CDR2 FYNNEI. J was trimmed by 4 bases and V by 5 bases; bases with no gene match: 11. The CDR3 is made up of 16 amino acids. The CDR3 here is CASSKYGGGNADTQYF. DNA of the CDR3: TGTGCCAGCAGTAAATACGGGGGGGGTAACGCAGATACGCAGTATTTT.

CDR3 residues: CASSRFGLAGGAETQYF. The CDR3 DNA is TGTGCCAGCAGCCGGTTCGGGCTAGCGGGGGGGGCGGAGACCCAGTACTTC. The rearrangement joins TRBV5-5 to TRBJ2-5; 12 bases are shared with TRBD2. Germline CDR1 is SGHKS and CDR2 is YYEKEE (reference sequence). V dropped 4 bases and J dropped 5; count of bases not matched to a gene: 12. The CDR3 runs 17 residues.

This rearrangement joins TRBV4-1 to TRBJ1-2; possible D gene TRBD1, 6 bases. The CDR3 sequence is 15 residues long. The V gene's germline CDR1 is MGHRA and CDR2 YSYEKL. The V and J ends lost 1 base and 3 bases respectively, with 12 bases between them. The CDR3 loop is CASSQGPGQHYGYTF. CDR3 bases: TGCGCCAGCAGCCAAGGCCCCGGACAGCACTATGGCTACACCTTC.

The chain has TRBV5-1 and TRBJ2-7; D possibly corresponds to TRBD2 (7 bases). CDR1 is SGHRS and CDR2 is YFSETQ in the germline V gene. V was trimmed by 0 bases and J by 0 bases, leaving 13 bases between them. This CDR3 has 16 residues. The CDR3 DNA sequence: TGCGCCAGCAGCTTGGTAGGGGGAGGGAGCTCCTACGAGCAGTACGTC. Translated: CASSLVGGGSSYEQYV.

V gene TRBV19 combines with J gene TRBJ1-5; D perhaps matches TRBD1 (5 bases). CDR3 length equals 17 residues. CDR1 is LNHDA and CDR2 is SQIVND in the germline V gene (reference sequence). Trimming left V 7 bases short and J 0 bases short, with 19 bases between. CDR3 loop: CASIKGGGGNSNQPQHF. CDR3 nucleotides: TGTGCCAGTATCAAGGGCGGGGGGGGAAATAGCAATCAGCCCCAGCATTTT.

The chain has TRBV6-4 and TRBJ2-1, with D maybe TRBD1 (6 bases). Germline-derived CDR1 and CDR2 are MRHNA and SNTAGT. There are 15 residues in the CDR3. Trimming shortened V by 2 bases and J by 12 bases, and 20 bases separated the two germline ends. DNA for the CDR3: TGTGCCAGCAGTGACATCAGGGGAGAAAAGGCAGTGCAGTTCTTC. It codes for CASSDIRGEKAVQFF.

The gene calls are TRBV4-1 and TRBJ1-4; D is undetermined. Germline CDR1 reads MGHRA; CDR2 reads YSYEKL. The CDR3 consists of 17 residues. V shed 3 bases and J shed 8 bases, with 22 bases lying between them. CDR3 DNA: TGCGCCAGCAGCCAGCCTTCCCGTACAGTCGAATTCGAAAAACTGTTTTTT. Translating gives CASSQPSRTVEFEKLFF.

The J gene is TRBJ2-4, the V gene TRBV25-1, with a possible D match to TRBD1 (5 bases). Germline V CDR1 and CDR2: MGHDK, SYGVNS. The CDR3 consists of 15 residues. The V end was cut by 3 bases, the J end by 2 bases, with 11 bases between. CDR3 in amino acids: CASSELTDPKNIQYF. The CDR3 bases are TGTGCCAGCAGTGAGCTGACAGATCCCAAAAACATTCAGTACTTC.

The chain combines TRBV28 with TRBJ1-5, with D possibly TRBD1 on 5 matching bases. This CDR3 spans 18 amino acids. Germline CDR1 MDHEN, CDR2 SYDVKM. V shed 5 bases and J shed 2 bases, with 22 bases lying between them. The DNA for the CDR3 is TGTGCCAGCAGTGCCCGGACATTCCTTGCCGTGGGCAATCAGCCCCAGCATTTT. It yields the protein CASSARTFLAVGNQPQHF.

The rearrangement uses TRBV9 and TRBJ1-2, with TRBD1 matching 8 bases. V was pared by 2 bases and J by 8 bases, with 11 bases of the junction left unmatched. The CDR3 extends over 15 amino acids. CDR1 SGDLS and CDR2 YYNGEE come from the germline V gene. CDR3 DNA: TGTGCCAGCAGCGTCGGACAGGGTGGCTTTCGGGGCTACACCTTC. Protein: CASSVGQGGFRGYTF.

J is TRBJ2-1 and V is TRBV5-1; 9 positions match TRBD2. The trim removed 0 bases at V and 8 bases at J, leaving 9 bases unmatched. Germline V gene lookup returns CDR1 SGHRS and CDR2 YFSETQ. The CDR3 is 16 residues long. For the CDR3, the DNA is TGCGCCAGCAGCTTGGGAAGCGGGGGGACCAGGGATGAGCAGTTCTTC. This sequence encodes CASSLGSGGTRDEQFF.

This clone was found once. V gene TRBV7-2 combines with J gene TRBJ1-3; unclear D gene. Trimming cost V 6 bases and J 6 bases, with 6 bases left between them. The CDR3 consists of 11 residues. Germline lookup yields CDR1 SGHTA and CDR2 FQGNSA. The CDR3 sequence: CASRYSNTIYF. CDR3 nucleotide sequence: TGTGCCAGCAGATATTCAAACACCATATATTTT.

This clone turned up a few times. J is TRBJ1-1 and V is TRBV29-1, with D unclear. This CDR3 has 12 amino acids. Germline-derived CDR1 and CDR2 are SQVTM and ANQGSEA. V was shortened by 4 bases and J by 5 bases, with 11 bases between the two germline ends. CDR3 protein: CSVVWATTEAFF. In DNA, the CDR3 is TGCAGCGTTGTTTGGGCAACTACTGAAGCTTTCTTT.

The rearrangement uses TRBV5-1 and TRBJ2-1; TRBD2 might be the D (5 bases). Germline assignment: CDR1 SGHRS and CDR2 YFSETQ. V lost 3 bases, J lost 0 bases, and 13 bases lay in between. The CDR3 has 16 amino acids. The CDR3 reads CASSSWTAGSYNEQFF. In DNA form, the CDR3 reads TGCGCCAGCAGCTCCTGGACTGCCGGCTCCTACAATGAGCAGTTCTTC.

The J gene is TRBJ2-1, the V gene TRBV10-3, with D perhaps matching TRBD2 (6 bases). The CDR3 sequence is 14 residues long. V lost 0 bases to trimming and J lost 12 bases, with 15 bases between them. CDR1 and CDR2 from the germline V gene are ENHRY and SYGVKD. CDR3 sequence reads: CAISESGGLFGQFF. CDR3 DNA: TGTGCCATCAGTGAGTCAGGAGGGCTATTCGGGCAGTTCTTC.

V is TRBV19 and J is TRBJ1-2; D is uncertain. Germline V gene lookup returns CDR1 LNHDA and CDR2 SQIVND (reference sequence). The CDR3 length is 14 residues. Trimming left V 5 bases short and J 3 bases short, with 13 bases between. The CDR3 protein is CASSFRVDYYGYTF. The DNA for the CDR3 is TGTGCCAGTAGTTTTCGGGTCGACTACTATGGCTACACCTTC.

This chain links TRBV18 with TRBJ2-5; D is unclear. The V gene's germline CDR1 is KGHSH and CDR2 LQKENI. Trimming left V 3 bases short and J 5 bases short, with 7 bases between. The CDR3 loop spans 12 amino acids. CDR3: CASSPSLETQYF. CDR3 sequence (DNA): TGTGCCAGCTCACCTTCTCTTGAGACCCAGTACTTC.

The chain links TRBV4-2 to TRBJ2-5; 14 bases match TRBD2. The CDR3 runs 17 residues. Per germline, CDR1 LGHNA and CDR2 YNFKEQ. V shed 4 bases, J shed 5 bases, and the junction held 9 bases outside the gene matches. The CDR3 nucleotides are TGTGCCAGCAGCCGCCTGACTAGCGGGGGGGGGCGGGAGACCCAGTACTTC. This encodes CASSRLTSGGGRETQYF.

The chain joins TRBV7-3 to TRBJ2-5, with D tentatively TRBD1 (6 bases). Trimming pared 3 bases from V and 1 base from J, leaving 15 bases between. The CDR3 is made up of 16 amino acids. Germline V gives CDR1 SGHTA, CDR2 FQGTGA. CDR3: CASSLAGDFPQETQYF. The CDR3 DNA reads TGTGCCAGCAGCTTGGCAGGGGATTTCCCCCAAGAGACCCAGTACTTC.